Listed here is a single T cell receptor (beta chain). Its antigen is not identified. The data were obtained in a study of blood T cells in healthy people across ages. General study points: Relative to aged donors, long-lived donors carried more naive CD4+ cells and displayed higher diversity.

A second PCR of 7 to 11 cycles used a sample-barcoded 5' primer and a J-beta primer mix. TCRdb used MiXCR to reprocess the 5' RACE reads, holding one entry per CDR3 protein. In the table there are 1.5 million to 2 million distinct CDR3 sequences, about 39% of which are singletons. A minimum of 6 micrograms of total RNA was extracted per sample. CDR1 and CDR2 from the germline V gene are MDHEN and SYDVKM. This CDR3 spans 16 amino acids. Sequenced sample: blood. This chain connects TRBV28 to TRBJ2-7; TRBD1 matches at 9 bases. The J call may not be correct, given that the DNA end is closer to TRBJ2-5. The clonotype was recovered from a human donor in good health. The CDR3: CASSFQQGASSETQYF. The CDR3 coding sequence is TGTGCCAGCAGTTTCCAACAGGGGGCAAGTTCAGAGACCCAGTACTTC.